Listed below are T cell receptor beta chains from one sample, sequenced in a study of blood T cell repertoires in COVID-19. The method was immunoSEQ multiplex PCR; TCRdb's version includes in-frame clones alone and lacks a portion of them. This sample has 200,000 to 250,000 clones, with approximately 83% found just once. The sequenced sample consisted of peripheral blood. The receptors originated from a woman younger than 45 who had recovered from COVID-19. The CDR3 runs from the conserved cysteine through the conserved F or W. Each record gives: V gene, D gene, clone size, J gene, CDR3 protein, CDR3 DNA. A D gene is named only where the DNA matches it firmly. Not every row has a clone size; where given, it reads once, few, many or a size class.

>TRBV2|.|.|TRBJ2-2
CASSTGIFSGELFF
TGTGCCAGCAGTACCGGTATCTTTTCCGGGGAGCTGTTTTTT
>TRBV2|.|.|TRBJ2-3
CASIQGGSADTQYF
TGTGCCAGCATCCAGGGTGGGTCGGCAGATACGCAGTATTTT
>TRBV15|.|.|TRBJ1-1
CATSRDPMNTEAFF
TGTGCCACCAGCAGAGACCCAATGAACACTGAAGCTTTCTTT
>TRBV4-3|.|.|TRBJ1-1
CASSQGTANTEAFF
TGCGCCAGCAGCCAAGGGACAGCGAACACTGAAGCTTTCTTT
>TRBV5-1|TRBD1|.|TRBJ1-4
CASSSGQGGEKLFF
TGCGCCAGCAGCTCGGGACAGGGCGGTGAAAAACTGTTTTTT
>TRBV3-1/TRBV3-2|.|.|TRBJ2-5
CASSLLGGTETQYF
TGTGCCAGCAGCCTGCTAGGGGGAACGGAGACCCAGTACTTC
>TRBV3-1/TRBV3-2|.|.|TRBJ1-1
CASSTGDWGLLNTEAFF
TGTGCCAGCAGTACCGGAGATTGGGGACTGTTGAACACTGAAGCTTTCTTT
>TRBV11-2|TRBD1|.|TRBJ2-5
CASSKTGGEETQYF
TGTGCCAGCAGCAAGACAGGGGGCGAAGAGACCCAGTACTTC
>TRBV5-1|.|.|TRBJ2-5
CASSLAGETQYF
TGCGCCAGCAGCTTGGCGGGAGAGACCCAGTACTTC
>TRBV5-1|.|.|TRBJ1-3
CASSAGQLSGNTIYF
TGCGCCAGCAGCGCAGGACAGCTCTCTGGAAACACCATATATTTT
>TRBV14|.|.|TRBJ1-3
CASSQVRSGNTIYF
TGTGCCAGCAGCCAAGTGAGGTCTGGAAACACCATATATTTT
>TRBV13|.|.|TRBJ2-5
CASSPQGGPLETQYF
TGTGCCAGCAGCCCGCAGGGGGGCCCGTTAGAGACCCAGTACTTC
>TRBV5-1|.|few|TRBJ1-3
CASSLGDNTIYF
TGCGCCAGCAGCCTAGGGGATAACACCATATATTTT
>TRBV7-2|.|.|TRBJ2-5
CASSLGRVRYQETQYF
TGTGCCAGCAGCTTAGGGCGGGTCCGGTACCAAGAGACCCAGTACTTC
>TRBV4-3|.|.|TRBJ2-7
CASSQDSAYEQYF
TGCGCCAGCAGCCAAGACTCAGCCTACGAGCAGTACTTC
>TRBV5-1|.|.|TRBJ2-6
CASSLGVGAGANVLTF
TGCGCCAGCAGCTTGGGGGTAGGGGCTGGGGCCAACGTCCTGACTTTC
>TRBV2|.|once|TRBJ2-7
CASSEVILLSSYEQYF
TGTGCCAGCAGCGAGGTAATACTGCTTAGCTCCTACGAGCAGTACTTC
>TRBV18|TRBD1|few|TRBJ2-7
CASSRGDRGLYEQYF
TGTGCCAGCTCACGGGGGGACAGGGGGCTGTACGAGCAGTACTTC
>TRBV15|.|.|TRBJ1-1
CATSRGYFGPGGLYTEAFF
TGTGCCACCAGCAGAGGATACTTTGGACCCGGAGGGTTATACACTGAAGCTTTCTTT
>TRBV7-3|TRBD1|once|TRBJ2-3
CASSSRQGPTDTQYF
TGTGCCAGCAGCTCGCGACAGGGACCCACAGATACGCAGTATTTT
>TRBV10-2|.|once|TRBJ2-6
CASLGGAGANVLTF
TGCGCCAGCTTAGGAGGGGCTGGGGCCAACGTCCTGACTTTC
>TRBV5-1|.|.|TRBJ2-5
CASSFGVVGETQYF
TGCGCCAGCAGCTTCGGAGTGGTGGGAGAGACCCAGTACTTC
>TRBV24-1|TRBD1|.|TRBJ2-1
CATSDPRQGARNEQFF
TGTGCCACCAGTGACCCCAGACAGGGGGCTAGGAATGAGCAGTTCTTC
>TRBV30|.|.|TRBJ1-1
CACVEGGLEAFF
TGTGCCTGCGTTGAAGGGGGTCTCGAAGCTTTCTTT
>TRBV11-2|.|.|TRBJ1-1
CASSSNRVGTTEAFF
TGTGCCAGCAGCTCTAACAGGGTTGGGACCACTGAAGCTTTCTTT
>TRBV2|.|.|TRBJ2-5
CASTPRERGFETQYF
TGTGCCAGCACCCCCCGCGAACGGGGGTTCGAGACCCAGTACTTC
>TRBV4-1|.|.|TRBJ1-2
CASSRGGGGYGYTF
TGCGCCAGCAGCCGGGGGGGCGGAGGCTATGGCTACACCTTC
>TRBV7-9|TRBD1|few|TRBJ1-6
CASSFGTGDSPLHF
TGTGCCAGCAGCTTCGGGACAGGGGATTCACCCCTCCACTTT